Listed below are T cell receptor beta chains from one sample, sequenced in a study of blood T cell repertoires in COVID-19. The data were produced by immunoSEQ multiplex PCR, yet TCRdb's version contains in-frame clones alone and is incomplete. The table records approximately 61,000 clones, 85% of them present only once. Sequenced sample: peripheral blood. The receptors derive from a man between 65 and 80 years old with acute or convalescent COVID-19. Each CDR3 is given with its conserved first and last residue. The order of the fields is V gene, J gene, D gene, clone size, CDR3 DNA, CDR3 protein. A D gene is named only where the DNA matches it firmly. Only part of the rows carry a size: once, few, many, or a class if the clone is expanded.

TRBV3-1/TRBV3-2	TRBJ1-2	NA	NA	TGTGCCAGCAGCCAAGATAACAGGGCCGGGTATGGCTACACCTTC	CASSQDNRAGYGYTF
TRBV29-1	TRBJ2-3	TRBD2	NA	TGCAGCGTCCCCGCCCCGGTAGCGGGGTTTAGCACAGATACGCAGTATTTT	CSVPAPVAGFSTDTQYF
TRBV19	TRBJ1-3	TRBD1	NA	TGTGCCAGTAGCCCGGGACAGGGGCTTTCTGGAAACACCATATATTTT	CASSPGQGLSGNTIYF
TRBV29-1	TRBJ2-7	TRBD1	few	TGCAGTTTTATACCGGGACAGGGTTTTTACGAGCAGTACTTC	CSFIPGQGFYEQYF
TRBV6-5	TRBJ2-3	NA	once	TGTGCCAGCAGCGGGACAACAGATACGCAGTATTTT	CASSGTTDTQYF
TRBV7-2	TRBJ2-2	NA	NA	TGTGCCAGCAGTCAGGGGAACACCGGGGAGCTGTTTTTT	CASSQGNTGELFF
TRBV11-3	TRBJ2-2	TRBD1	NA	TGTGCCAGCAGCCCCCGACAGGGTGCCGGGGAGCTGTTTTTT	CASSPRQGAGELFF
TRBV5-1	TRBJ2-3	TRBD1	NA	TGCGCCAGCAGCCTAGAGGGACAGGGCCGTCCAGATACGCAGTATTTT	CASSLEGQGRPDTQYF
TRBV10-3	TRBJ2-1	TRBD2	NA	TGTGCCATCAGTCCCGGGGGGACCTACAATGAGCAGTTCTTC	CAISPGGTYNEQFF
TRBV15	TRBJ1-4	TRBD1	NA	TGTGCCACCAGCCGGGACAGGGGATATGAAAAACTGTTTTTT	CATSRDRGYEKLFF
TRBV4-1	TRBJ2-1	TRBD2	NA	TGCGCCAGCAGCCAAGAAGGGCTAGCGGGGGGGCCTGAGTTCTTC	CASSQEGLAGGPEFF
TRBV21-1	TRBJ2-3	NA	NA	TGTGCCGACCCGCCCCAGGATAGCACAGATACGCAGTATTTT	CADPPQDSTDTQYF
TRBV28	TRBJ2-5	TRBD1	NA	TGTGCCAGCAGTTCACAGGGGGCAGAGACCCAGTACTTC	CASSSQGAETQYF
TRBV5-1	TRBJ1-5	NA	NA	TGCGCCAGCAGCTTGGTTTCGGGTAGCAATCAGCCCCAGCATTTT	CASSLVSGSNQPQHF
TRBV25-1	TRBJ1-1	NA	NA	TGTGCCAGCAGCTTCTGGGGGCCCGCTGAAGCTTTCTTT	CASSFWGPAEAFF
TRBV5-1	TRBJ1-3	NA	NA	TGCGCCAGCAGCTTGGACTCCCAACATCCAGGGGACTCTGGAAACACCATATATTTT	CASSLDSQHPGDSGNTIYF